Sequencing of this TCR beta chain was carried out in a study of cytomegalovirus exposure and HLA in healthy donors. Whole-study findings and limits: In a later analysis, V- and J-gene trimming of beta chains associated with a DCLRE1C missense variant, replicated independently. The authors confirmed in vitro that a few CMV-associated chains were specific for CMV antigens.

PCR primers comprised 60 Vbeta and 13 Jbeta primers. TCRdb's copy holds only in-frame clones and misses some; the assay was immunoSEQ multiplex PCR. This sample yields tens of thousands of clones, of which 70% to 85% are seen a single time; 2.5% to 3.5% belongs to the top ten. Germline CDR1 is SGHTA and CDR2 is FQGNSA. V lost 1 base and J lost 0, with 5 bases in between. The CDR3 totals 14 residues. This clone was observed a single time. Its specificity is not known. The chain recombines TRBV7-2 with TRBJ2-3; no firm D call. The sequencing input was PBMCs. The receptor was isolated from a woman aged 40-49 years in good health and CMV-seropositive. The CDR3 region is CASSLVGSTDTQYF. CDR3 DNA sequence: TGTGCCAGCAGCTTAGTGGGCAGCACAGATACGCAGTATTTT.